One sample yielded the 10 T cell receptor beta chains listed below, sequenced in a study of shared clonotypes between healthy human individuals. Sequenced by immunoSEQ multiplex PCR; TCRdb stores in-frame clones only, minus some. The data hold roughly 380,000 clones, with around 96% observed a single time. The sequencing sample was made of memory CD8+ T cells sorted from blood. As for subset: CD45RO+ cells pooled with CCR7-negative TemRA cells. These receptors all come from a man aged 25 to 45 in good health.

V gene TRBV6-5 combines with J gene TRBJ2-1; 11 bases match TRBD2. Germline trimming cut 5 bases from V and 5 bases from J; bases unmatched to any gene: 5. The CDR3 extends over 15 amino acids. The germline V gene encodes CDR1 MNHEY and CDR2 SVGAGI. The CDR3 DNA is TGTGCCAGCAGTACCCTAGCGGGAGGAAACAATGAGCAGTTCTTC. It yields the protein CASSTLAGGNNEQFF.

The chain uses TRBV4-1 and TRBJ2-7; the match to TRBD2 covers 7 bases. The CDR3 sequence is 16 residues long. Germline lookup yields CDR1 MGHRA and CDR2 YSYEKL. Losses at the gene ends were 4 bases for V and 4 bases for J; bases not matched to a gene: 13. Here the CDR3 reads CASSPRYLAEGYEQYF. Written as DNA, the CDR3 is TGCGCCAGCAGCCCTCGGTATCTAGCGGAGGGTTACGAGCAGTACTTC.

This chain links TRBV7-3 with TRBJ2-1, with 8 bases that match TRBD2. Germline V gene lookup returns CDR1 SGHTA and CDR2 FQGTGA. Germline trimming cut 5 bases from V and 2 bases from J; bases unmatched to any gene: 11. This CDR3 contains 17 residues. Written as DNA, the CDR3 is TGTGCCAGCAGCCCCACCGGGACTAGGATGGCCTACAATGAGCAGTTCTTC. This sequence encodes CASSPTGTRMAYNEQFF.

This clone was counted a single time. The chain uses TRBV30 and TRBJ1-2, with D maybe TRBD1 (6 bases). Trimming pared 0 bases from V and 11 bases from J, leaving 10 bases between. CDR1 is GTSNPN and CDR2 is SVGIG in the germline V gene (reference sequence). The CDR3 has 11 amino acids. The CDR3 DNA is TGTGCCTGGAGTGTCCGGACAGTATACACCTTC. Translated, it gives CAWSVRTVYTF.

The J gene is TRBJ2-6, the V gene TRBV28; D may be TRBD2 (6 bases). Looked up from germline, CDR1 is MDHEN and CDR2 is SYDVKM. This CDR3 has 15 amino acids. V was trimmed by 5 bases and J by 3 bases, leaving 11 bases between them. The CDR3 protein is CASSPAGSGANVLTF. DNA for the CDR3: TGTGCCAGCAGTCCTGCGGGAAGTGGGGCCAACGTCCTGACTTTC.

V usage is TRBV6-6 and J usage is TRBJ1-2; D is possibly TRBD1 (6 bases). V lost 0 bases and J lost 2, with 7 bases in between. The CDR3 runs 14 residues. Germline values: CDR1 MNHNY, CDR2 SVGAGI (reference sequence). The CDR3 reads CASSYSTGNYGYTF. The CDR3 DNA reads as TGTGCCAGCAGTTACTCGACAGGCAACTATGGCTACACCTTC.

The chain has TRBV25-1 and TRBJ2-7, with D perhaps matching TRBD1 or TRBD2 (6 bases each). Trimming took 1 base from V and 4 from J, leaving 8 bases between them. CDR1 MGHDK and CDR2 SYGVNS come from the germline V gene. CDR3 length equals 13 residues. In nucleotides, the CDR3 is TGTGCCAGCAGTGAATGGGGGGCTTACGAGCAGTACTTC. The encoded protein is CASSEWGAYEQYF.

The rearrangement joins TRBV27 to TRBJ1-5, with TRBD1 matching 7 bases. The CDR3 totals 16 residues. In germline, CDR1 is MNHEY, CDR2 SMNVEV (reference sequence). Trimming took 5 bases from V and 2 from J; bases not matched to a gene: 9. The CDR3 coding sequence is TGTGCCAGCAGTCCATTCCCAGGGGGAGGCAATCAGCCCCAGCATTTT. As protein: CASSPFPGGGNQPQHF.

For this clone: Different DNA sequences within this sample yield the same CDR3. The chain combines TRBV5-1 with TRBJ2-5; D ambiguous. CDR1 SGHRS and CDR2 YFSETQ come from the germline V gene. Trimming left V 0 bases short and J 2 bases short, with 8 bases between. The CDR3 runs to 14 residues. For the CDR3, the DNA is TGCGCCAGCAGCTTGGCCGGTAGGCAAGAGACCCAGTACTTC. It encodes CASSLAGRQETQYF.

The V and J genes are TRBV6-5 and TRBJ2-7; TRBD2 aligns across 10 bases. Per germline, CDR1 MNHEY and CDR2 SVGAGI. There are 13 residues in the CDR3. V dropped 6 bases and J dropped 7; count of bases not matched to a gene: 6. Here the CDR3 DNA reads TGTGCCAGCAGGGGTAGCGGGAGGTCGGAGCAGTACTTC. Amino acid sequence: CASRGSGRSEQYF.